One sample yielded the 20 T cell receptor beta chains listed below, sequenced in a study of radiotherapy plus CTLA-4 blockade in lung cancer. Clones were sequenced by immunoSEQ multiplex PCR, and TCRdb holds only the in-frame ones, with some missing. In the table there are 50,000 to 65,000 clones, roughly four fifths of which are singletons. The sequencing used peripheral blood, collected from a patient treated with radiotherapy plus ipilimumab. Receptors originate from a human donor with non-small cell lung cancer who had a complete response to radiotherapy plus ipilimumab.

This rearrangement joins TRBV2 to TRBJ1-5; no clear D gene. There are 14 residues in the CDR3. Trimming removed 4 bases from V and 2 bases from J, with 9 bases in between. CDR1 SNHLY and CDR2 FYNNEI come from the germline V gene. CDR3 nucleotides: TGTGCCAGCAGTGCTGAATCGGGCAATCAGCCCCAGCATTTT. Protein: CASSAESGNQPQHF.

This chain links TRBV18 with TRBJ1-5, with TRBD1 as a possible D gene (5 bases). CDR3 length equals 14 residues. Trimming took off 3 bases at V and 7 bases at J, with 13 bases between the two ends. CDR1 KGHSH and CDR2 LQKENI come from the germline V gene. This CDR3 is CASSPVEGKQPQHF. As DNA, the CDR3 is TGTGCCAGCTCACCGGTGGAGGGGAAACAGCCCCAGCATTTT.

CDR3: CASSQVLFWGDSPLHF. The CDR3 DNA follows: TGCGCCAGCAGCCAAGTTCTATTCTGGGGGGACTCACCCCTCCACTTT. The chain employs TRBV4-1 and TRBJ1-6; perhaps TRBD1 as D (5 bases). The CDR3 consists of 16 residues. Germline CDR1 MGHRA, CDR2 YSYEKL. V was shortened by 1 base and J by 10 bases, with 17 bases between the two germline ends.

V is TRBV15 and J is TRBJ1-4; D may be TRBD1 (5 bases). Per the germline V gene, CDR1 is LNHNV and CDR2 is YYDKDF (reference sequence). Trimming took 7 bases from V and 5 from J, leaving 17 bases between them. This CDR3 is 15 amino acids long. CDR3 in amino acids: CATIPGTGRNEKLFF. In nucleotides, the CDR3 is TGTGCCACCATCCCCGGGACCGGGAGGAATGAAAAACTGTTTTTT.

V usage is TRBV4-1 and J usage is TRBJ2-1, with 8 bases matching TRBD2. V shed 2 bases and J 4 bases; nucleotides not matched to a gene: 4. The CDR3 extends over 15 amino acids. Germline lookup yields CDR1 MGHRA and CDR2 YSYEKL. The CDR3 nucleotides are TGCGCCAGCAGCCAAAGCCTAGCGGGTTACAATGAGCAGTTCTTC. Amino acids: CASSQSLAGYNEQFF.

In this sample, this clone turned up many times. This rearrangement joins TRBV27 to TRBJ1-5; 7 bases fit TRBD1. V was clipped by 6 bases and J by 1 base; unmatched bases: 6. Germline V gives CDR1 MNHEY, CDR2 SMNVEV (reference sequence). CDR3 size: 15 residues. CDR3 in amino acids: CASSYRGESNQPQHF. CDR3 nucleotides: TGTGCCAGCAGCTACAGGGGAGAGAGCAATCAGCCCCAGCATTTT.

This clone was seen once. The V gene is TRBV25-1, the J gene TRBJ1-6; TRBD1 aligns across 9 bases. Germline loops: CDR1 MGHDK, CDR2 SYGVNS. The CDR3 contains 15 residues. V was pared by 1 base and J by 9 bases, with 4 bases of the junction left unmatched. The CDR3 DNA reads TGTGCCAGCAGTGAATCGACAGGGGGAGGTTCACCCCTCCACTTT. Residues: CASSESTGGGSPLHF.

This clone was counted a few times. The rearrangement uses TRBV30 and TRBJ2-7; D gene uncertain. The V and J ends lost 3 bases and 6 bases respectively, with 12 bases between them. This CDR3 comprises 12 residues. Germline V gene lookup returns CDR1 GTSNPN and CDR2 SVGIG (reference sequence). CDR3 loop: CAWSPSNFEQYF. The CDR3 nucleotides are TGTGCCTGGAGCCCTTCTAACTTCGAGCAGTACTTC.

The chain links TRBV18 to TRBJ2-7; 8 nucleotides align to TRBD2. The V gene's germline CDR1 is KGHSH and CDR2 LQKENI. V lost 8 bases to trimming and J lost 2 bases; unmatched junction nucleotides: 5. The CDR3 contains 13 residues. The CDR3 nucleotides read TGTGCCAGCCGTAGCGGGATCGCCTACGAGCAGTACGTC. It is translated as CASRSGIAYEQYV.

The J gene is TRBJ1-1, the V gene TRBV5-1, with 10 bases aligning to TRBD1. V shed 3 bases and J 3 bases; nucleotides not matched to a gene: 2. CDR1 and CDR2 (germline): SGHRS, YFSETQ. The CDR3 is 14 amino acids. The CDR3 sequence: CASSWTGGDTEAFF. The CDR3 DNA follows: TGCGCCAGCAGCTGGACAGGGGGGGACACTGAAGCTTTCTTT.

The chain has TRBV9 and TRBJ2-1; 16 bases line up with TRBD2. CDR3 length: 17 amino acids. In germline, CDR1 is SGDLS, CDR2 YYNGEE. J was trimmed by 9 bases and V by 0 bases; bases with no gene match: 6. The CDR3 is CASSVEGTSGRAAEQFF. The CDR3 nucleotides are TGTGCCAGCAGCGTAGAGGGGACTAGCGGGAGGGCCGCTGAGCAGTTCTTC.

The chain carries TRBV7-9 and TRBJ1-1; 8 bases are a match to TRBD1. The germline CDR1 and CDR2 sequences are SEHNR and FQNEAQ (reference sequence). Germline trimming cut 5 bases from V and 13 bases from J; bases unmatched to any gene: 9. The CDR3 spans 12 residues. The CDR3 region is CASSIGQGRNFF. DNA for the CDR3: TGTGCCAGCAGCATCGGACAGGGCAGAAATTTCTTT.

This rearrangement joins TRBV7-2 to TRBJ2-7, with a weak D call TRBD2 (5 bases). Trimming shortened V by 5 bases and J by 4 bases, and 15 bases separated the two germline ends. The length of the CDR3 is 14 residues. Germline V gene lookup returns CDR1 SGHTA and CDR2 FQGNSA. In DNA form, the CDR3 reads TGTGCCAGCAGCCCAGGAGGAGCGCGGTACGAGCAGTACGTC. Amino acid sequence: CASSPGGARYEQYV.

This clone is a singleton in its sample. The chain has TRBV19 and TRBJ2-1; D remains unclear. Trimming took 7 bases from V and 3 from J, leaving 7 bases between them. Germline V gives CDR1 LNHDA, CDR2 SQIVND (reference sequence). This CDR3 spans 12 amino acids. CDR3 sequence (DNA): TGTGCCAGTACCCCAGGCTACAATGAGCAGTTCTTC. Its translation is CASTPGYNEQFF.

The chain is built from TRBV19 and TRBJ1-2; 11 bases align to TRBD1. The length of the CDR3 is 15 residues. Germline trimming cut 3 bases from V and 5 bases from J; bases unmatched to any gene: 5. Germline V gene data show CDR1 as LNHDA and CDR2 as SQIVND (reference sequence). CDR3 nucleotide sequence: TGTGCCAGTAGTATTCCGGGACAGGGGGTTTATGGCTACACCTTC. It translates to CASSIPGQGVYGYTF.

The CDR3 DNA reads as TGTGCCAGCAGCTTGTTGTTAGCGGGGAAGGAAGAGACCCAGTACTTC. Protein sequence: CASSLLLAGKEETQYF. This chain connects TRBV5-6 to TRBJ2-5, with 8 nucleotides matching TRBD2. The CDR3 is made up of 16 amino acids. J was trimmed by 3 bases and V by 1 base; bases with no gene match: 8. CDR1 and CDR2 (germline): SGHDT, YYEEEE.

The CDR3 sequence: CATSRDRTSGYSDTQYF. CDR3 nucleotide sequence: TGTGCCACCAGCAGAGATAGGACTAGCGGGTATTCAGATACGCAGTATTTT. The chain is built from TRBV15 and TRBJ2-3; 11 bases fit TRBD2. The CDR3 has 17 amino acids. The V gene's germline CDR1 is LNHNV and CDR2 YYDKDF (reference sequence). The junction had 6 bases not matched to a gene; V was cut back by 0 bases and J by 4 bases.

The V and J genes are TRBV5-4 and TRBJ1-1; D unresolved. The CDR3 loop spans 14 amino acids. Trimming removed 4 bases at V and 1 base at J, with 11 bases between. Germline assignment: CDR1 SGHNT and CDR2 YYREEE (reference sequence). The CDR3 sequence is CASSTQLPNTEAFF. In DNA form, the CDR3 reads TGTGCCAGCAGCACCCAACTCCCGAACACTGAAGCTTTCTTT.

The chain joins TRBV4-3 to TRBJ2-2, with 7 bases fitting TRBD1. J lost 2 bases, V lost 0 bases, and 6 bases had no gene match. The germline V gene encodes CDR1 LGHNA and CDR2 YSLEER. This CDR3 is 17 amino acids long. The CDR3 DNA follows: TGCGCCAGCAGCCAAGATAAAGGGACAGCCAACACCGGGGAGCTGTTTTTT. Amino acid sequence: CASSQDKGTANTGELFF.

The CDR3 DNA is TGTGCCAGCTCATCGACAGGCTGGGGGTTTCGTGGAGCTTTCTTT. Its protein product is CASSSTGWGFRGAFF. The rearrangement links TRBV18 to TRBJ1-1; TRBD1 is a possible D gene (6 bases). V was shortened by 5 bases and J by 10 bases, with 23 bases between the two germline ends. CDR1 is KGHSH and CDR2 is LQKENI in the germline V gene. The CDR3 consists of 15 residues.